The following is a T cell receptor (beta chain) sequence with its context. Measured with immunoSEQ multiplex PCR; TCRdb has only the in-frame clones, and not every one. The table lists 150,000 to 200,000 clones, just under 95% of them singletons, with 8.5% in the top ten. Trimming shortened V by 1 base and J by 4 bases, and 7 bases separated the two germline ends. Germline lookup yields CDR1 SEHNR and CDR2 FQNEAQ (reference sequence). This CDR3 is built from 14 residues. The data originate from a study of control samples from healthy donors and cancer patients. The sequence derives from a woman between 40 and 50 years old in good health. V usage is TRBV7-9 and J usage is TRBJ2-2; D is undetermined. The sequenced sample consisted of blood. CDR3 DNA: TGTGCCAGCAGCTTAGTATCGACCACCGGGGAGCTGTTTTTT. Translating it yields CASSLVSTTGELFF. The entire variable domain, with the rest obtained from reference TRBV7-9 and TRBJ2-2, is as follows: DTGVSQNPRHKITKRGQNVTFRCDPISEHNRLYWYRQTLGQGPEFLTYFQNEAQLEKSRLLSDRFSAERPKGSFSTLEIQRTEQGDSAMYLCASSLVSTTGELFFGEGSRLTVL.